The clone carrying this T cell receptor beta chain turned up a few times. This entry comes from a study of response to subunit inactivated influenza vaccine. TCRdb called the RT-PCR reads again in MiXCR, with one record for every CDR3 protein. The sample includes about 190,000 distinct CDR3 sequences, approximately 15% of them seen just once. With 0 bases clipped from V and 4 bases from J, the junction kept 7 bases outside the gene matches. This CDR3 spans 17 amino acids. Germline V gene sequence: CDR1 SGDLS, CDR2 YYNGEE. This receptor was obtained from a man in his forties or fifties who received an inactivated influenza vaccine. The rearrangement uses TRBV9 and TRBJ2-1; the match to TRBD2 covers 10 bases. The source was CD8+ T cells sorted from PBMCs, collected roughly 5 days after vaccination. The CDR3 sequence: CASSVATSGTLYNEQFF. Written as DNA, the CDR3 is TGTGCCAGCAGCGTAGCTACTAGCGGGACGTTATACAATGAGCAGTTCTTC.